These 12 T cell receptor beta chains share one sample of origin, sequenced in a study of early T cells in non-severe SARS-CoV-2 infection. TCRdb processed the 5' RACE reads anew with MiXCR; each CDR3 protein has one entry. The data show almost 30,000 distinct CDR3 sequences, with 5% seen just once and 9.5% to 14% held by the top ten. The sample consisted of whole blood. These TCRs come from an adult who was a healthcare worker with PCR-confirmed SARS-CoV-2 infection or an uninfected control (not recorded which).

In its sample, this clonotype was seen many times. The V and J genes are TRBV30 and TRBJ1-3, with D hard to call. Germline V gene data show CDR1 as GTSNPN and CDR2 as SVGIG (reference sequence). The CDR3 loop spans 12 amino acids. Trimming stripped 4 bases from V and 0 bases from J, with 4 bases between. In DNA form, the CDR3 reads TGTGCCTGGATGGACTCTGGAAACACCATATATTTT. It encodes CAWMDSGNTIYF.

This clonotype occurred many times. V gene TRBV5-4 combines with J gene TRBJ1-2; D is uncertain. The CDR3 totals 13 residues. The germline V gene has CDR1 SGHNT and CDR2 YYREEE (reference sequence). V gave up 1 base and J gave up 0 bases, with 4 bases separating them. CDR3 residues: CASSLYPNYGYTF. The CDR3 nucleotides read TGTGCCAGCAGCTTGTACCCTAACTATGGCTACACCTTC.

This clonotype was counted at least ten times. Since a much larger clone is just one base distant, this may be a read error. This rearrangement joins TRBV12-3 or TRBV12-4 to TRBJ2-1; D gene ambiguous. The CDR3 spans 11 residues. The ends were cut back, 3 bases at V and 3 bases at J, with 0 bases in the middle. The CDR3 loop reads CASSFYNEQFF. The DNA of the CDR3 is TGTGCCAGCAGTTTCTACAATGAGCAGTTCTTC.

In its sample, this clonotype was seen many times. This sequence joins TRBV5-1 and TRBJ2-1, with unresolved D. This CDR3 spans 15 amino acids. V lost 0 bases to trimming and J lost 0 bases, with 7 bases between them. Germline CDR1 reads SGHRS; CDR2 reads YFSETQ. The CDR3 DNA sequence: TGCGCCAGCAGCTTGGGGGCCGTCTCCTACAATGAGCAGTTCTTC. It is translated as CASSLGAVSYNEQFF. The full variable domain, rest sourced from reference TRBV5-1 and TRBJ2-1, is KAGVTQTPRYLIKTRGQQVTLSCSPISGHRSVSWYQQTPGQGLQFLFEYFSETQRNKGNFPGRFSGRQFSNSRSEMNVSTLELGDSALYLCASSLGAVSYNEQFFGPGTRLTVL.

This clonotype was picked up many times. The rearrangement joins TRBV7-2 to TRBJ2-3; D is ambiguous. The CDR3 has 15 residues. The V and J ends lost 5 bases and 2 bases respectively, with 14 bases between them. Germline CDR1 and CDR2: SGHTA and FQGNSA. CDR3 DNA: TGTGCCAGCAGCCTCACCGGGTTTAACACAGATACGCAGTATTTT. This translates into CASSLTGFNTDTQYF.

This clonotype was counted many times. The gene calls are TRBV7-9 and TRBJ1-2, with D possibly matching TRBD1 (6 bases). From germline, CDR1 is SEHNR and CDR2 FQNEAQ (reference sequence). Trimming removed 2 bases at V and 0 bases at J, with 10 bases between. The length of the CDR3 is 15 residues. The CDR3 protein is CASSLSGATNYGYTF. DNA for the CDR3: TGTGCCAGCAGCTTATCAGGGGCCACTAACTATGGCTACACCTTC.

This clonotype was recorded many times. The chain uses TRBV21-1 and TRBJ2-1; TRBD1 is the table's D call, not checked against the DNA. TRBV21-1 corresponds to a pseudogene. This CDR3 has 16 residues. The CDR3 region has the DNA TGTGCCAGCAGCGGACGGGACAGGGGGCTGGACAATGAGCAGTTCTTC. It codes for CASSGRDRGLDNEQFF.

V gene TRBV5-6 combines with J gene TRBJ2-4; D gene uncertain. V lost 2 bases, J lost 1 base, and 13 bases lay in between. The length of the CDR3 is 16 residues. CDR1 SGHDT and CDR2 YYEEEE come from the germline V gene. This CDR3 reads CASSFRTDRAKNIQYF. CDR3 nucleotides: TGTGCCAGCAGCTTCAGGACGGATCGTGCCAAAAACATTCAGTACTTC.

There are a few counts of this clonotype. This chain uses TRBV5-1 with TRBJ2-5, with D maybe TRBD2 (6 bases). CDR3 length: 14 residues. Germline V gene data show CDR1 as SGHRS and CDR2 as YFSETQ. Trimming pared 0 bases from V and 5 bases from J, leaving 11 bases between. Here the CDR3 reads CASSLVGSGETQYF. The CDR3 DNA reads TGCGCCAGCAGCTTGGTCGGCAGCGGGGAGACCCAGTACTTC.

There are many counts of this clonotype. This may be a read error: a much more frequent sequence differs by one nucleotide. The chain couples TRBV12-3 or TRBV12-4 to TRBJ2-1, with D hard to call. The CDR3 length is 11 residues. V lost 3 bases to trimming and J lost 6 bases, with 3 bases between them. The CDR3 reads CASSFLNEQFF. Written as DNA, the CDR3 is TGTGCCAGCAGTTTCCTCAATGAGCAGTTCTTC.

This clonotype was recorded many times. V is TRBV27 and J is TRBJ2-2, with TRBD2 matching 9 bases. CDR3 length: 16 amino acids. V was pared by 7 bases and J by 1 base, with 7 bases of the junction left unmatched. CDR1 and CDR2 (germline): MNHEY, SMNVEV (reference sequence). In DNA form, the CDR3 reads TGTGCCAGCAAAGTTGCGGGGGGGATGAACACCGGGGAGCTGTTTTTT. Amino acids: CASKVAGGMNTGELFF.

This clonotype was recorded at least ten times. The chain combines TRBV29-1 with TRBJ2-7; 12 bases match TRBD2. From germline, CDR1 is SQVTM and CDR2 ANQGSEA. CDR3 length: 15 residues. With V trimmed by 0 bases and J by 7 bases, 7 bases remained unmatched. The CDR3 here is CSVEDTSGGPGEQYF. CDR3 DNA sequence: TGCAGCGTTGAAGATACTAGCGGGGGGCCAGGGGAGCAGTACTTC.